A single sample is the source of the 23 T cell receptor beta chains below, sequenced in a study of T cells in Graves' hyperthyroidism and ophthalmopathy (dated by TCRdb to about 2019). Library creation used multiplex PCR. The sequencer listed for this sample is Illumina HiSeq 2000. Amplification of TCR beta CDR3 regions was carried out from RNA transcripts. A first-round RT-PCR of the TCR CDR3 used the HTBI primer set with the Qiagen OneStep RT-PCR kit. The public reads were reanalyzed by TCRdb: fastp trimming at Q25, MiXCR alignment, in-frame beta chains only. Each entry merges the rows of one CDR3 protein and shows their most common DNA and genes. This sample comprises about 520,000 distinct CDR3 sequences, around a quarter of them detected only once. Approximately 11% of the sample lies in the top ten. The specimen was blood. All receptors derive from a woman aged 25 to 39 with Graves' ophthalmopathy.

In this sample, this clonotype turned up many times. The V and J genes are TRBV2 and TRBJ1-5; D uncertain. Germline V gives CDR1 SNHLY, CDR2 FYNNEI. V lost 9 bases to trimming and J lost 1 base, with 10 bases between them. This CDR3 has 13 residues. CDR3 sequence (DNA): TGTGCCAGTGATCAGGAAAGCAATCAGCCCCAGCATTTT. This encodes CASDQESNQPQHF.

This clonotype has only a few counts. The CDR3, as DNA: TGTGCCAGCAACCCCCCGGGACAGATCACCGGGGAGCTGTTTTTT. This translates into CASNPPGQITGELFF. This rearrangement joins TRBV13 to TRBJ2-2; TRBD1 matches at 7 bases. This CDR3 has 15 amino acids. Germline-derived CDR1 and CDR2 are PRHDT and FYEKMQ (reference sequence). Trimming cost V 7 bases and J 4 bases; bases outside gene matches: 9.

For the CDR3, the DNA is TGTGCCAGCAGTTCCCGACTAGCGGCTGGGGAGACCCAGTACTTC. It specifies CASSSRLAAGETQYF. This rearrangement joins TRBV12-3 or TRBV12-4 to TRBJ2-5; the match to TRBD2 covers 9 bases. The CDR3 totals 15 residues. V dropped 4 bases and J dropped 5; count of bases not matched to a gene: 8.

This clonotype showed up many times. The J gene is TRBJ1-5, the V gene TRBV6-5; D ambiguous. V was pared by 11 bases and J by 0 bases, with 11 bases between. The germline V gene has CDR1 MNHEY and CDR2 SVGAGI. The CDR3 is 13 amino acids. The chain's CDR3 is CASTPYSNQPQHF. Written as DNA, the CDR3 is TGTGCCTCTACACCCTATAGCAATCAGCCCCAGCATTTT.

This clonotype was counted many times. V and J are TRBV7-8 and TRBJ1-5; the D gene is possibly TRBD1 (5 bases). This CDR3 comprises 12 residues. Germline V gene sequence: CDR1 SGHVS, CDR2 FQNEAQ. V was clipped by 9 bases and J by 5 bases, with 11 bases between them. CDR3 protein: CASDRGHQPQHF. The CDR3 coding sequence is TGTGCCAGTGATCGGGGACATCAGCCCCAGCATTTT.

This clonotype was counted at least ten times. This rearrangement joins TRBV20-1 to TRBJ2-7; D not certain. The CDR3 runs to 15 residues. Germline CDR1 reads DFQATT; CDR2 reads SNEGSKA (reference sequence). Between the trimmed V and J ends, which lost 5 bases and 7 bases, there was a span of 24 bases. The CDR3: CSASAADGRSPEQYF. The CDR3 DNA reads as TGCAGTGCTTCGGCTGCTGACGGCCGCTCTCCTGAGCAGTACTTC.

There are many counts of this clonotype. V gene TRBV6-5 combines with J gene TRBJ2-7, with TRBD2 matching 14 bases. Germline-derived CDR1 and CDR2 are MNHEY and SVGAGI. The CDR3 is 17 residues long. V lost 6 bases to trimming and J lost 1 base; unmatched junction nucleotides: 8. The chain's CDR3 is CASSLTSGGDFSYEQYF. As DNA, the CDR3 is TGTGCCAGCAGCTTGACTAGCGGGGGGGATTTTTCCTACGAGCAGTACTTC.

This clonotype was observed many times. This chain uses TRBV2 with TRBJ1-1; 8 bases map to TRBD1. V shed 3 bases and J 4 bases; nucleotides not matched to a gene: 4. CDR1 and CDR2 from the germline V gene are SNHLY and FYNNEI. The CDR3 covers 14 residues. For the CDR3, the DNA is TGTGCCAGCAGTGAGAACAGGGGGAGCACTGAAGCTTTCTTT. Its protein is CASSENRGSTEAFF.

This clonotype appeared a few times. The gene calls are TRBV10-3 and TRBJ2-2; D is unclear. The CDR3 extends over 16 amino acids. Germline CDR1 is ENHRY and CDR2 is SYGVKD. Trimming left V 10 bases short and J 5 bases short, with 23 bases between. In nucleotides, the CDR3 is TGTGCCACCTCGTTGGAAGTGAGACTTACTACCGGGGAGCTGTTTTTT. Translating it yields CATSLEVRLTTGELFF.

This clonotype was picked up many times. The J gene is TRBJ1-1, the V gene TRBV29-1; no reliable D call. Trimming left V 6 bases short and J 7 bases short, with 9 bases between. The length of the CDR3 is 10 residues. The V gene's germline CDR1 is SQVTM and CDR2 ANQGSEA. This CDR3 is CSVDEFEAFF. CDR3 nucleotides: TGCAGCGTGGACGAGTTTGAAGCTTTCTTT.

This clonotype has ten or more counts. The rearrangement joins TRBV7-9 to TRBJ2-2; unclear D gene. Looked up from germline, CDR1 is SEHNR and CDR2 is FQNEAQ (reference sequence). The CDR3 consists of 12 residues. V was shortened by 10 bases and J by 6 bases, with 12 bases between the two germline ends. The chain's CDR3 is CATPDLAGELFF. The DNA of the CDR3 is TGTGCCACCCCGGACCTCGCCGGGGAGCTGTTTTTT. Full variable domain (rest looked up from reference TRBV7-9 and TRBJ2-2): DTGVSQNPRHKITKRGQNVTFRCDPISEHNRLYWYRQTLGQGPEFLTYFQNEAQLEKSRLLSDRFSAERPKGSFSTLEIQRTEQGDSAMYLCATPDLAGELFFGEGSRLTVL.

The table lists this clonotype with a few counts. The V gene is TRBV20-1, the J gene TRBJ2-2; 7 bases line up with TRBD2. The CDR3 runs 15 residues. The germline V gene encodes CDR1 DFQATT and CDR2 SNEGSKA (reference sequence). Trimming at V came to 5 bases and at J to 7 bases, leaving 13 bases not matched to a gene. In DNA form, the CDR3 reads TGCAGTGCTCCCCCGGGCGGGAGCGTTGGCGGGGAGCTGTTTTTT. Its translation: CSAPPGGSVGGELFF.

This clonotype has ten or more counts. The chain combines TRBV18 with TRBJ1-2; D is undetermined. Trimming took off 0 bases at V and 6 bases at J, with 8 bases between the two ends. Looked up from germline, CDR1 is KGHSH and CDR2 is LQKENI. The CDR3 length is 13 residues. CDR3 in DNA: TGTGCCAGCTCACCACCGTACGGGGATGGCTACACCTTC. Translated: CASSPPYGDGYTF.

This sequence joins TRBV11-2 and TRBJ1-1; D perhaps matches TRBD1 (5 bases). The V end was cut by 5 bases, the J end by 4 bases, with 14 bases between. Germline V gives CDR1 SGHAT, CDR2 FQNNGV. The CDR3 contains 14 residues. CDR3 amino acids: CASSLGTASTEAFF. CDR3 nucleotides: TGTGCCAGCAGCCTGGGGACTGCAAGCACTGAAGCTTTCTTT.

V usage is TRBV6-1 and J usage is TRBJ2-5; 8 bases match TRBD1. V trimming: 8 bases; J trimming: 6 bases; junction bases outside the gene matches: 14. Germline CDR1 is MNHNS and CDR2 is SASEGT. CDR3 size: 15 residues. The CDR3 nucleotides read TGTGCCAGCTACGGGTGGGGACAGGTCGGAAAGACCCAGTACTTC. This codes for CASYGWGQVGKTQYF.

This clonotype has at least ten counts. CDR3 residues: CSVEDQLVEEQYF. Here the CDR3 DNA reads TGCAGCGTTGAAGATCAGCTGGTTGAAGAGCAGTACTTC. The rearrangement uses TRBV29-1 and TRBJ2-7; no clear D. Trimming cost V 0 bases and J 7 bases, with 13 bases left between them. The length of the CDR3 is 13 residues. Per the germline V gene, CDR1 is SQVTM and CDR2 is ANQGSEA.

This clonotype was counted many times. This sequence joins TRBV7-8 and TRBJ1-5, with a tentative D call TRBD1 (5 bases). Trimming took off 7 bases at V and 0 bases at J, with 16 bases between the two ends. The CDR3 covers 16 residues. CDR1 and CDR2 from the germline V gene are SGHVS and FQNEAQ. The CDR3 bases are TGTGCCAGCACCCTAGGACAACCTTATAGCAATCAGCCCCAGCATTTT. Translated: CASTLGQPYSNQPQHF.

The CDR3 spells CASYAGGAYGYTF. The CDR3 DNA follows: TGTGCCAGTTATGCAGGGGGCGCTTATGGCTACACCTTC. The J gene is TRBJ1-2, the V gene TRBV19, with 8 bases aligning to TRBD1. V shed 8 bases and J 5 bases; nucleotides not matched to a gene: 7. The CDR3 has 13 amino acids. Germline values: CDR1 LNHDA, CDR2 SQIVND (reference sequence).

The sample holds a few counts of this clonotype. This chain links TRBV6-2 or TRBV6-3 with TRBJ1-2; possibly TRBD1 for D (5 bases). CDR1 and CDR2 from the germline V gene are MNHEY and SVGEGT. Trimming took off 0 bases at V and 0 bases at J, with 20 bases between the two ends. This CDR3 spans 19 amino acids. The CDR3 protein is CASSYSGPPGLLANYGYTF. CDR3 sequence (DNA): TGTGCCAGCAGTTACTCGGGGCCCCCTGGCCTGTTAGCTAACTATGGCTACACCTTC.

There are a few counts of this clonotype. The genes are TRBV11-2 and TRBJ1-2; D is ambiguous. Germline V gives CDR1 SGHAT, CDR2 FQNNGV. The CDR3 loop spans 16 amino acids. The V end was cut by 5 bases, the J end by 1 base, with 17 bases between. The CDR3 bases are TGTGCCAGCAGCCCCCTATCGGGCCAGGATAACTATGGCTACACCTTC. It specifies CASSPLSGQDNYGYTF.

Many counts were recorded for this clonotype. The gene calls are TRBV12-3 or TRBV12-4 and TRBJ2-5, with D unclear. This CDR3 has 15 amino acids. V was cut by 1 base and J by 3 bases, with 12 bases left in between. Here the CDR3 DNA reads TGTGCCAGCAGTTTAGAGGGCAGGCCTGAAGAGACCCAGTACTTC. It is translated as CASSLEGRPEETQYF.

Ten or more counts support this clonotype. The genes are TRBV12-3 or TRBV12-4 and TRBJ1-5; 8 bases match TRBD1. This CDR3 has 14 residues. The V segment lost 1 base and the J segment 6 bases; nucleotides outside the gene matches: 2. Written as DNA, the CDR3 is TGTGCCAGCAGTTTAGGGACAGGGTTTCAGCCCCAGCATTTT. It is translated as CASSLGTGFQPQHF.

This clonotype came up a few times. One base away lies a much larger clone, so this may be a sequencing read error. The genes are TRBV2 and TRBJ1-5, with D possibly TRBD1 on 5 matching bases. This CDR3 region has 14 residues. The germline CDR1 and CDR2 sequences are SNHLY and FYNNEI. The CDR3, as DNA: TGTGCCAGCAGTCTCCAGGGTTCGAGTCAGCCCCGGCATTTT. Translated: CASSLQGSSQPRHF.